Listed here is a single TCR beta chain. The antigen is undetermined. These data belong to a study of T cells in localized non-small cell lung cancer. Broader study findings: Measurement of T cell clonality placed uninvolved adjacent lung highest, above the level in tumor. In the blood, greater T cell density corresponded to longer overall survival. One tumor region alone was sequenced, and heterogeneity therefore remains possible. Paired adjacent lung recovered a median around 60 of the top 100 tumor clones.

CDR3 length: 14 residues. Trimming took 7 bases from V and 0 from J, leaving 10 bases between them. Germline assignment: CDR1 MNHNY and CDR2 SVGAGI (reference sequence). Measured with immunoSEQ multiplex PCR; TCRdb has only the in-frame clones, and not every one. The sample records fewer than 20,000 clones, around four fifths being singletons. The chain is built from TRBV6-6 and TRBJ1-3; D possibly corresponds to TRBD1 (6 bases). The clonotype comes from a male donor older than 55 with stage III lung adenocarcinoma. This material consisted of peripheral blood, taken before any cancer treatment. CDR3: CASKGDFSGNTIYF. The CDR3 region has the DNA TGTGCCAGCAAGGGGGACTTCTCTGGAAACACCATATATTTT.